Listed below are T cell receptor beta chains from one sample, sequenced in a study of blood T cell repertoires in COVID-19. Method: immunoSEQ multiplex PCR; TCRdb's copy keeps in-frame clones and lacks some. The sample lists roughly 35,000 clones; over 70% were seen once. Sequencing was carried out using peripheral blood. Source of these receptors: a man at least 80 years old with acute or convalescent COVID-19. Both conserved end residues are part of each CDR3. A D gene is named only where the DNA matches it firmly. A row's size may be missing; if present it is once, few, many or a size class.

V gene: TRBV7-3; CDR3 length: 13; clone size: NA; J gene: TRBJ1-1; D gene: NA; CDR3 DNA: TGTGCCAGCAGCTATGGGGGGTTCACTGAAGCTTTCTTT; CDR3 protein: CASSYGGFTEAFF
V gene: TRBV7-6; CDR3 length: 12; clone size: once; J gene: TRBJ2-2; D gene: NA; CDR3 DNA: TGTGCCAGCACCTCTAGTTTGAGGGAGCTGTTTTTT; CDR3 protein: CASTSSLRELFF
V gene: TRBV19; CDR3 length: 11; clone size: few; J gene: TRBJ2-7; D gene: TRBD2; CDR3 DNA: TGTGCCAGTACGGGGGGCTACGAGCAGTACTTC; CDR3 protein: CASTGGYEQYF
V gene: TRBV24-1; CDR3 length: 17; clone size: NA; J gene: TRBJ2-5; D gene: TRBD1; CDR3 DNA: TGTGCCACCAGTGATTCCCGGGGGCAGGGGGCGCGGGAGACCCAGTACTTC; CDR3 protein: CATSDSRGQGARETQYF
V gene: TRBV3-1/TRBV3-2; CDR3 length: 15; clone size: NA; J gene: TRBJ1-2; D gene: NA; CDR3 DNA: TGTGCCAGCAGCCAAGAAGGGGGGGCCAGGACGGGCTACACCTTC; CDR3 protein: CASSQEGGARTGYTF
V gene: TRBV7-9; CDR3 length: 15; clone size: NA; J gene: TRBJ2-7; D gene: TRBD2; CDR3 DNA: TGTGCCAGCAGTGATGGGACTAGCGGGAGCTACGAGCAGTACTTC; CDR3 protein: CASSDGTSGSYEQYF
V gene: TRBV4-3; CDR3 length: 14; clone size: NA; J gene: TRBJ2-7; D gene: TRBD1; CDR3 DNA: TGCGCCAGCAGCCCGGGGACAGGGGCTTACGAGCAGTACTTC; CDR3 protein: CASSPGTGAYEQYF
V gene: TRBV15; CDR3 length: 17; clone size: NA; J gene: TRBJ2-3; D gene: TRBD1; CDR3 DNA: TGTGCCACCAGCAGCCTATTAGGGACAGCGTACACAGATACGCAGTATTTT; CDR3 protein: CATSSLLGTAYTDTQYF
V gene: TRBV6-6; CDR3 length: 13; clone size: few; J gene: TRBJ1-1; D gene: NA; CDR3 DNA: TGTGCCAGCACTATGACAGCGAACACTGAAGCTTTCTTT; CDR3 protein: CASTMTANTEAFF
V gene: TRBV7-3; CDR3 length: 15; clone size: NA; J gene: TRBJ1-2; D gene: TRBD1; CDR3 DNA: TGTGCCAGCAGCTTAATCGGTGGACAGGAGGATGGCTACACCTTC; CDR3 protein: CASSLIGGQEDGYTF
V gene: TRBV2; CDR3 length: 12; clone size: few; J gene: TRBJ1-4; D gene: TRBD1; CDR3 DNA: TGTGCCAGCAGCGACAGGGTCGAAAAACTGTTTTTT; CDR3 protein: CASSDRVEKLFF
V gene: TRBV19; CDR3 length: 17; clone size: NA; J gene: TRBJ2-1; D gene: TRBD2; CDR3 DNA: TGTGCCAGTAGTAAAGGGACTAGCGGGAGTTTTAACAATGAGCAGTTCTTC; CDR3 protein: CASSKGTSGSFNNEQFF
V gene: TRBV27; CDR3 length: 11; clone size: NA; J gene: TRBJ2-7; D gene: NA; CDR3 DNA: TGTGCCAGCAGTTCTAACTACGAGCAGTACTTC; CDR3 protein: CASSSNYEQYF
V gene: TRBV7-2; CDR3 length: 14; clone size: NA; J gene: TRBJ1-1; D gene: TRBD1; CDR3 DNA: TGTGCCAGCAGCACCGAGACAGGGGACACTGAAGCTTTCTTT; CDR3 protein: CASSTETGDTEAFF
V gene: TRBV30; CDR3 length: 13; clone size: NA; J gene: TRBJ2-2; D gene: NA; CDR3 DNA: TGTGCCGGGACCAGAACACACACCGGGGAGCTGTTTTTT; CDR3 protein: CAGTRTHTGELFF
V gene: TRBV7-2; CDR3 length: 16; clone size: NA; J gene: TRBJ1-2; D gene: TRBD1; CDR3 DNA: TGTGCCAGCAGCTCAAGGACAGGGGTGGAATTCTATGGCTACACCTTC; CDR3 protein: CASSSRTGVEFYGYTF
V gene: TRBV9; CDR3 length: 13; clone size: NA; J gene: TRBJ1-4; D gene: NA; CDR3 DNA: TGTGCCAGCAGCCCGGCCGGGGTGGAAAAACTGTTTTTT; CDR3 protein: CASSPAGVEKLFF
V gene: TRBV7-9; CDR3 length: 13; clone size: NA; J gene: TRBJ1-2; D gene: TRBD1; CDR3 DNA: TGTGCCAGCAGCTACGACAGGGGGAATGGCTACACCTTC; CDR3 protein: CASSYDRGNGYTF
V gene: TRBV7-2; CDR3 length: 12; clone size: NA; J gene: TRBJ1-5; D gene: NA; CDR3 DNA: TGTGCCGTCGGGGGTAGGAATCAGCCCCAGCATTTT; CDR3 protein: CAVGGRNQPQHF
V gene: TRBV30; CDR3 length: 15; clone size: NA; J gene: TRBJ2-4; D gene: NA; CDR3 DNA: TGTGCCTGGAGATCGGGGGATTGGGCCAAAAACATTCAGTACTTC; CDR3 protein: CAWRSGDWAKNIQYF
V gene: TRBV24-1; CDR3 length: 12; clone size: NA; J gene: TRBJ1-2; D gene: NA; CDR3 DNA: TGTGCCACCAGTGCTTCGAACTATGGCTACACCTTC; CDR3 protein: CATSASNYGYTF
V gene: TRBV4-3; CDR3 length: 16; clone size: NA; J gene: TRBJ1-2; D gene: TRBD1; CDR3 DNA: TGCGCCAGCAGCCATCTAGGGGCAGGGGGCCACTATGGCTACACCTTC; CDR3 protein: CASSHLGAGGHYGYTF
V gene: TRBV11-2; CDR3 length: 12; clone size: NA; J gene: TRBJ1-1; D gene: NA; CDR3 DNA: TGTGCCAGCAGCGAGGGCTACACTGAAGCTTTCTTT; CDR3 protein: CASSEGYTEAFF
V gene: TRBV27; CDR3 length: 14; clone size: few; J gene: TRBJ2-2; D gene: TRBD2; CDR3 DNA: TGTGCCAGCACCCAGGGACTAGCTGCCGGGGAGCTGTTTTTT; CDR3 protein: CASTQGLAAGELFF
V gene: TRBV27; CDR3 length: 15; clone size: NA; J gene: TRBJ1-2; D gene: TRBD1; CDR3 DNA: TGTGCCAGCAGTCTAGGGACAGGGGCTAACTATGGCTACACCTTC; CDR3 protein: CASSLGTGANYGYTF
V gene: TRBV12-3/TRBV12-4; CDR3 length: 13; clone size: NA; J gene: TRBJ1-4; D gene: NA; CDR3 DNA: TGTGCCAGCAGTCTACAGAGAAATGAAAAACTGTTTTTT; CDR3 protein: CASSLQRNEKLFF
V gene: TRBV7-2; CDR3 length: 15; clone size: NA; J gene: TRBJ1-3; D gene: TRBD1; CDR3 DNA: TGTGCCAGCAGCCGGCGACAGGGAACGGGAAACACCATATATTTT; CDR3 protein: CASSRRQGTGNTIYF
V gene: TRBV5-4; CDR3 length: 13; clone size: NA; J gene: TRBJ2-7; D gene: TRBD1; CDR3 DNA: TGTGCCAGCAGCTCAACAGGGGTGTACGAGCAGTACTTC; CDR3 protein: CASSSTGVYEQYF
V gene: TRBV7-6; CDR3 length: 15; clone size: NA; J gene: TRBJ2-7; D gene: NA; CDR3 DNA: TGTGCCAGCAGCCCCGTGGGACAAGGTCCCTACGAGCAGTACTTC; CDR3 protein: CASSPVGQGPYEQYF
V gene: TRBV5-6; CDR3 length: 14; clone size: few; J gene: TRBJ1-6; D gene: NA; CDR3 DNA: TGTGCCAGCAGCTTGGCGGGTTATAATTCACCCCTCCACTTT; CDR3 protein: CASSLAGYNSPLHF
V gene: TRBV15; CDR3 length: 16; clone size: NA; J gene: TRBJ2-5; D gene: TRBD2; CDR3 DNA: TGTGCCACCAGCAGAGGAGTCACTAGCGGGGTGAAGACCCAGTACTTC; CDR3 protein: CATSRGVTSGVKTQYF
V gene: TRBV2; CDR3 length: 15; clone size: NA; J gene: TRBJ2-1; D gene: TRBD2; CDR3 DNA: TGTGCCAGCAGAGGACTAGCGGGAACCTACAATGAGCAGTTCTTC; CDR3 protein: CASRGLAGTYNEQFF
V gene: TRBV14; CDR3 length: 13; clone size: NA; J gene: TRBJ2-3; D gene: NA; CDR3 DNA: TGTGCCAGCAGCCAAGACCCTAGAGATACGCAGTATTTT; CDR3 protein: CASSQDPRDTQYF
V gene: TRBV7-3; CDR3 length: 14; clone size: few; J gene: TRBJ2-3; D gene: NA; CDR3 DNA: TGTGCCAGCAGCGCGTATTCTAGCACAGATACGCAGTATTTT; CDR3 protein: CASSAYSSTDTQYF
V gene: TRBV7-2; CDR3 length: 15; clone size: NA; J gene: TRBJ2-1; D gene: TRBD2; CDR3 DNA: TGTGCCAGCAGCTACGGACTAGCGCCGGAAAATGAGCAGTTCTTC; CDR3 protein: CASSYGLAPENEQFF
V gene: TRBV18; CDR3 length: 17; clone size: NA; J gene: TRBJ1-5; D gene: TRBD1; CDR3 DNA: TGTGCCAGCTCACCCCCTTCCGGGACAGGGGGCAATCAGCCCCAGCATTTT; CDR3 protein: CASSPPSGTGGNQPQHF
V gene: TRBV25-1; CDR3 length: 14; clone size: NA; J gene: TRBJ2-7; D gene: TRBD1; CDR3 DNA: TGTGCCAGCAGTGATCGGGACAGGGCCCCCGCGCAGTACTTC; CDR3 protein: CASSDRDRAPAQYF
V gene: TRBV5-6; CDR3 length: 13; clone size: NA; J gene: TRBJ2-7; D gene: TRBD1; CDR3 DNA: TGTGCCAGCAGCTTGGACAGGGGGCACGAGCAGTACTTC; CDR3 protein: CASSLDRGHEQYF
V gene: TRBV19; CDR3 length: 20; clone size: NA; J gene: TRBJ1-5; D gene: TRBD1; CDR3 DNA: TGTGCCAGTAGTATCCCAAGGACAGGGCGGCTCGGAATGAGCAATCAGCCCCAGCATTTT; CDR3 protein: CASSIPRTGRLGMSNQPQHF
V gene: TRBV7-2; CDR3 length: 16; clone size: NA; J gene: TRBJ2-2; D gene: TRBD1; CDR3 DNA: TGTGCCAGCAGCCCAACGACAGGGTTTATAGGCGGGGAGCTGTTTTTT; CDR3 protein: CASSPTTGFIGGELFF
V gene: TRBV10-3; CDR3 length: 14; clone size: NA; J gene: TRBJ2-3; D gene: TRBD2; CDR3 DNA: TGTGCCATCAGTTATAGCGGGGGGATGGATACGCAGTATTTT; CDR3 protein: CAISYSGGMDTQYF
V gene: TRBV5-1; CDR3 length: 20; clone size: NA; J gene: TRBJ2-3; D gene: TRBD2; CDR3 DNA: TGCGCCAGCAGCTTGTACTTAGGGACTAGCGGGCTGACTAGCACAGATACGCAGTATTTT; CDR3 protein: CASSLYLGTSGLTSTDTQYF
V gene: TRBV7-2; CDR3 length: 14; clone size: NA; J gene: TRBJ2-7; D gene: NA; CDR3 DNA: TGTGCCAGCAGCTTAGGCGCTGGGGCGATGGGGCAGTACTTC; CDR3 protein: CASSLGAGAMGQYF
V gene: TRBV10-3; CDR3 length: 12; clone size: NA; J gene: TRBJ2-1; D gene: NA; CDR3 DNA: TGTGCCATCAGTGGAGATTACAATGAGCAGTTCTTC; CDR3 protein: CAISGDYNEQFF
V gene: TRBV15; CDR3 length: 15; clone size: NA; J gene: TRBJ2-7; D gene: TRBD1; CDR3 DNA: TGTGCCACCAGCAGAGGGGACAGGAGCTCCTACGAGCAGTACTTC; CDR3 protein: CATSRGDRSSYEQYF
V gene: TRBV13; CDR3 length: 12; clone size: few; J gene: TRBJ2-3; D gene: NA; CDR3 DNA: TGTGCCAGCAGCTTTATCCCAGATACGCAGTATTTT; CDR3 protein: CASSFIPDTQYF
V gene: TRBV5-1; CDR3 length: 15; clone size: NA; J gene: TRBJ2-3; D gene: TRBD2; CDR3 DNA: TGCGCCAGCAGCTTAGGTAGCGGGACGCGAGATACGCAGTATTTT; CDR3 protein: CASSLGSGTRDTQYF
V gene: TRBV2; CDR3 length: 11; clone size: NA; J gene: TRBJ2-7; D gene: NA; CDR3 DNA: TGTGCCAGCAGTGTCCTCTACGAGCAGTACTTC; CDR3 protein: CASSVLYEQYF
V gene: TRBV19; CDR3 length: 15; clone size: NA; J gene: TRBJ2-1; D gene: TRBD2; CDR3 DNA: TGTGCCAGTAGTATTTACAGCGGGAGTATCAATGAGCAGTTCTTC; CDR3 protein: CASSIYSGSINEQFF
V gene: TRBV6-5; CDR3 length: 16; clone size: once; J gene: TRBJ2-7; D gene: TRBD2; CDR3 DNA: TGTGCCAGCAGTTCACGAACTAGCGGGGGAAACTACGAGCAGTACTTC; CDR3 protein: CASSSRTSGGNYEQYF
V gene: TRBV7-9; CDR3 length: 15; clone size: NA; J gene: TRBJ2-1; D gene: TRBD2; CDR3 DNA: TGTGCCAGCAGCTTAAGCGGGAGGACCTACAATGAGCAGTTCTTC; CDR3 protein: CASSLSGRTYNEQFF
V gene: TRBV28; CDR3 length: 15; clone size: NA; J gene: TRBJ2-4; D gene: NA; CDR3 DNA: TGTGCCAGCAGTTATGAGAGACAGGCGGATAACATTCAGTACTTC; CDR3 protein: CASSYERQADNIQYF
V gene: TRBV19; CDR3 length: 13; clone size: few; J gene: TRBJ1-5; D gene: NA; CDR3 DNA: TGTGCCAGTAGTCCCCAGGCCCTTCAGCCCCAGCATTTT; CDR3 protein: CASSPQALQPQHF
V gene: TRBV5-4; CDR3 length: 19; clone size: once; J gene: TRBJ2-5; D gene: NA; CDR3 DNA: TGTGCCAGCAGCCCCACAGAGAAAGGCGGACCGAGGAGGCAAGAGACCCAGTACTTC; CDR3 protein: CASSPTEKGGPRRQETQYF
V gene: TRBV5-4; CDR3 length: 13; clone size: NA; J gene: TRBJ2-5; D gene: NA; CDR3 DNA: TGTGCCAGCAGCTTGGTCAGGTCGGAGACCCAGTACTTC; CDR3 protein: CASSLVRSETQYF
V gene: TRBV7-8; CDR3 length: 12; clone size: NA; J gene: TRBJ2-3; D gene: NA; CDR3 DNA: TGTGCCAGCAGCTTACAGCGGGATACGCAGTATTTT; CDR3 protein: CASSLQRDTQYF
V gene: TRBV11-2; CDR3 length: 18; clone size: NA; J gene: TRBJ2-3; D gene: NA; CDR3 DNA: TGTGCCAGCAGCTTAGGGGCGGGCAGGGGATATGGCACAGATACGCAGTATTTT; CDR3 protein: CASSLGAGRGYGTDTQYF
V gene: TRBV13; CDR3 length: 12; clone size: few; J gene: TRBJ1-1; D gene: NA; CDR3 DNA: TGTGCCAGCAGCTACCGACAGACTCAAGCTTTCTTT; CDR3 protein: CASSYRQTQAFF
V gene: TRBV24-1; CDR3 length: 17; clone size: NA; J gene: TRBJ2-5; D gene: TRBD1; CDR3 DNA: TGTGCCACCAGTGGTTCGGACAGGGGCAAGCATCAAGAGACCCAGTACTTC; CDR3 protein: CATSGSDRGKHQETQYF